This T cell receptor (beta chain) was sequenced during a study of vaccination and CD4 T cells after COVID-19. As for the study in general: The study enrolled six male and four female convalescents, two of whom were Hispanic. Study-wide results and limits: Researchers report that a median about 90% of reactive clones in convalescent patients surfaced only post-vaccination.

Germline-derived CDR1 and CDR2 are MNHNS and SASEGT. The CDR3 consists of 11 residues. Deletions cut 4 bases from V and 3 bases from J, with 3 bases between. Sample treatment: approximately 9-day PBMC culture with coronavirus spike peptide pools or control peptides (ViraFEST assay). Two million PBMCs per well were cultured with about 10 IU/ml IL-2 and roughly 10 ug/ml peptide pools. With respect to this clonotype: Its antigen is undetermined.

Cultured CD4+ T-cell DNA underwent Oncomine TCR Beta short-read sequencing. Genomic DNA extraction was carried out from cultured CD4+ T cells. TCRdb independently ran MiXCR on the PCR reads; one entry per CDR3 protein. The sample carries under 20,000 distinct CDR3 sequences, 80% to 85% recorded once. This material consisted of CD4+ T cells from blood, cultured in vitro, taken after SARS-CoV-2 vaccination. The chain is built from TRBV6-1 and TRBJ1-1; D gene uncertain. The sequence came from a human donor who received a COVID-19 vaccine. This CDR3 reads CASSGHTEAFF. The CDR3, as DNA: TGTGCCAGCAGTGGCCACACTGAAGCTTTCTTT.